This T cell receptor (beta chain) was captured by sequencing in a study of T cells expressing NK-cell markers. Study in general: The sequencing cohort of eight donors included seven HCMV-seropositive individuals and one seronegative individual.

Note on this clonotype: Its specificity is unknown.

The CDR3 sequence is 13 residues long. Per germline, CDR1 SGHAT and CDR2 FQDESV (reference sequence). It was by 5'RACE template switching with UMIs that TCR beta cDNA was made. TCRdb re-called the 5' RACE reads; every CDR3 protein appears as one record, without DNA. This sample's table reports about 440,000 distinct CDR3 sequences. Whole-study results and caveats: Expanded clones of NKG2C+ T cells had an unclear HCMV specificity.

Sequenced input: blood T cells: a sorted CD56 or NKG2C T cell subset, CD4+ or CD8+ T cells, or bulk PBMC T cells (not recorded which). The sequence came from a woman aged 18 to 75 in good health. V usage is TRBV11-1 and J usage is TRBJ1-1. The chain's CDR3 is CANSLWGNTEAFF.